Detailed here is one T cell receptor beta chain. This clonotype was observed many times. Which antigen it targets is not known. The record has no base qualities; no much larger clone is one base away. Amplification of full-length TCR variable regions was done by 5' RACE PCR using constant-region reverse primers, and this step was followed by semi-nested PCR with Nested Universal Primer A. Using the ReliaPrep RNA Cell Miniprep System, total RNA was extracted, and the SMARTer RACE 5'/3' Kit was then used to reverse transcribe the RNA into 5'RACE-ready cDNA. Full-length TCR alpha and beta libraries were barcoded with multiplex adaptors and sequenced on an Illumina MiSeq. Regarding the original processing steps: For each of nine subset-tissue groups, sequencing data from the five patients were pooled, and the groups were compared by unsupervised clustering of TCR gene usage. The Morisita-Horn index, with shared sequences weighted by their contribution to each repertoire, was used to calculate repertoire similarity. The public reads were run again by TCRdb, first through fastp at Q25 and then through MiXCR, and only productive beta chains were kept. Rows are unified per CDR3 protein, each entry keeping the most common DNA and genes. These V and J calls derive from TCRdb rather than the authors' analysis. This sample is represented by some 11,000 distinct CDR3 sequences; roughly 18% of them were singletons. The leading ten clones occupy about 4.1% of the sample.

This record comes from a study (dated by TCRdb to about 2015). Study-wide context: The study set out to test whether tumor-infiltrating Tregs in breast cancer get recruited from blood Tregs or are instead converted in situ from other CD4+ T cell subsets. Results the study describes overall, beyond this receptor: Tumor-infiltrating Treg TCR alpha and beta sequences overlapped most with tumor naive CD4+ T cells, then with blood naive CD4+ T cells. The TCR gene usage of tumor memory CD4+ T cells clustered together with blood and lymph node memory CD4+ cells and with lymph node naive CD4+ cells. Validation in the larger cohort was restricted to a single TCR beta V-J rearrangement rather than whole repertoires.

CD4+CD25+CD127-/low cells were isolated as Tregs. Tregs, naive and memory CD4+ T cells from tumor, blood and ipsilateral draining lymph nodes of 5 or 6 breast cancer patients underwent full-length TCR alpha and beta sequencing. Tumor tissue, along with lymph nodes from ipsilateral axillary dissection, was perfused with PBS, minced, and then digested using collagenase I and hyaluronidase. Ficoll density gradient centrifugation was used to isolate mononuclear cells from either lymph nodes or around 50 ml of peripheral blood. FACS confirmed that the sorted cell populations were more than 90% pure. The sequenced material came from Tregs sorted from a lymph node. This receptor was identified in a female donor with breast cancer.

CDR3 loop: CASSSRLGTGPQETQYF. The DNA sequence is TGTGCCAGCAGTTCTCGCCTAGGGACAGGACCTCAAGAGACCCAGTACTTC. The V and J genes are TRBV27 and TRBJ2-5, and TRBD1 matches 8 of the central bases. V is trimmed back by 4 bases and J by 2 bases, and the junction contains 12 bases that no gene match accounts for. CDR1 MNHEY and CDR2 SMNVEV were looked up in the germline V gene (reference sequence). The CDR3 covers 17 residues, taking in both the cysteine and the phenylalanine. The kept DNA is CDR3 alone, 51 bases in frame from the first base.